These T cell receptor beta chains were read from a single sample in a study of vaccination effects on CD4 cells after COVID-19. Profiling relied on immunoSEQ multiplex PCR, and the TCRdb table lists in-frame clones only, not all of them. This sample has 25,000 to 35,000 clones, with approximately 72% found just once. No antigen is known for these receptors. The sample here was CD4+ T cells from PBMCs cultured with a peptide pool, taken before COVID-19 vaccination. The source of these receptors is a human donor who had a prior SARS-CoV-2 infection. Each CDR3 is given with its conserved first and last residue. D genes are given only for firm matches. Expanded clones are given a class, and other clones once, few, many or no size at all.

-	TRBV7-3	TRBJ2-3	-	CASSSRMGGDTQYF	TGTGCCAGCAGCTCCCGAATGGGGGGAGATACGCAGTATTTT
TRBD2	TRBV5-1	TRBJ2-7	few	CASSLANLADSYEQYF	TGCGCCAGCAGCTTGGCCAATCTAGCGGACTCCTACGAGCAGTACTTC
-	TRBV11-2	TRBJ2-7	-	CASSLVHEQYF	TGTGCCAGCAGCTTGGTCCACGAGCAGTACTTC
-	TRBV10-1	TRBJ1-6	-	CASSPRPGENNSPLHF	TGCGCCAGCAGTCCCCGTCCTGGGGAAAATAATTCACCCCTCCACTTT
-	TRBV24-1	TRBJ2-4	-	CATTNRGGEAKNIQYF	TGTGCCACCACCAACAGGGGGGGAGAAGCCAAAAACATTCAGTACTTC
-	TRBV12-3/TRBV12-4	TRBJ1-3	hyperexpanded	CASSLSPGNTIYF	TGTGCCAGCAGTTTGAGCCCTGGGAACACCATATATTTT
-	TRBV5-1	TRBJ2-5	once	CASSRVPLRAGAPGQETQYF	TGCGCCAGCAGCCGGGTCCCCCTTAGGGCGGGGGCCCCTGGCCAAGAGACCCAGTACTTC
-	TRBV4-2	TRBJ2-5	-	CASSQGGTPQETQYF	TGTGCCAGCAGCCAGGGAGGGACACCACAAGAGACCCAGTACTTC
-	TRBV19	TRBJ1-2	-	CASSIRGNYGYTF	TGTGCCAGTAGTATCCGCGGGAACTATGGCTACACCTTC
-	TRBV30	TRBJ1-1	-	CAWMGPQAFF	TGTGCCTGGATGGGTCCCCAAGCTTTCTTT
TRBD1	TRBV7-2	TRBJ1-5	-	CASSMTGVGNQPQHF	TGTGCCAGCAGCATGACAGGGGTAGGGAATCAGCCCCAGCATTTT
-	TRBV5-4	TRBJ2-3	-	CASSFPADTDTQYF	TGTGCCAGCAGCTTTCCAGCGGACACAGATACGCAGTATTTT
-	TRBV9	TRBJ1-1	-	CASSVVPVETEAFF	TGTGCCAGCAGCGTAGTTCCGGTGGAGACTGAAGCTTTCTTT
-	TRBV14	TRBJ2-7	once	CASSQVPTLPSSYEQYF	TGTGCCAGCAGCCAAGTCCCCACGCTCCCGAGCTCCTACGAGCAGTACTTC
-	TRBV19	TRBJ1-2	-	CASSIGHGYTF	TGTGCCAGTAGTATCGGGCATGGCTACACCTTC
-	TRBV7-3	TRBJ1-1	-	CASSLTGPNTEAFF	TGTGCCAGCAGCTTAACGGGGCCCAACACTGAAGCTTTCTTT
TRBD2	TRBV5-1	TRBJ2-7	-	CASSSLAGVGHEQYF	TGCGCCAGCAGCTCGCTAGCGGGAGTCGGCCACGAGCAGTACTTC
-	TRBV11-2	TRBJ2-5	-	CASSLSWQETQYF	TGTGCCAGCAGCCTATCCTGGCAAGAGACCCAGTACTTC
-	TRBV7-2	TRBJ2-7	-	CASSLSGNSYEQYF	TGTGCCAGCAGCTTATCCGGGAACTCCTACGAGCAGTACTTC
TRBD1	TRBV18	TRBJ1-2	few	CASSFVPGQSTYGYTF	TGTGCCAGCTCCTTTGTTCCGGGACAGTCCACCTATGGCTACACCTTC
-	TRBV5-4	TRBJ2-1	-	CASSLAGLDEQFF	TGTGCCAGCAGCTTGGCAGGGTTAGATGAGCAGTTCTTC
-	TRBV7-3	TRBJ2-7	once	CASSSPVGDTYEQYF	TGTGCCAGCAGCTCCCCCGTAGGGGACACCTACGAGCAGTACTTC
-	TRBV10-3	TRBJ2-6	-	CAISESEVGANVLTF	TGTGCCATCAGTGAGTCGGAAGTAGGGGCCAACGTCCTGACTTTC
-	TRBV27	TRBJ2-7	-	CASSSYVGAHRWGLYEQYF	TGTGCCAGCAGTTCATACGTAGGGGCTCATCGATGGGGACTTTACGAGCAGTACTTC
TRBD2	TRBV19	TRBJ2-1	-	CASSIDLSWRLAGESSYNEQFF	TGTGCCAGTAGTATAGATCTAAGTTGGAGGCTAGCGGGCGAAAGCTCCTACAATGAGCAGTTCTTC
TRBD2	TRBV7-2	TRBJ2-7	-	CASSFSGRASYEQYF	TGTGCCAGCAGCTTTAGCGGGAGGGCCTCCTACGAGCAGTACTTC
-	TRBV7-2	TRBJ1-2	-	CASSPEFGYYGYTF	TGTGCCAGCAGCCCCGAATTCGGGTACTATGGCTACACCTTC
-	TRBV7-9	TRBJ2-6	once	CASSGDGANVLTF	TGTGCCAGCAGCGGGGACGGGGCCAACGTCCTGACTTTC
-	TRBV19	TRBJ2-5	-	CASSYTGTPKETQYF	TGTGCCAGTAGCTACACCGGGACACCAAAAGAGACCCAGTACTTC
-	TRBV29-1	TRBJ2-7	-	CSVGGLPGRRSSYEQYF	TGCAGCGTTGGTGGGTTACCGGGACGCAGGAGCTCCTACGAGCAGTACTTC
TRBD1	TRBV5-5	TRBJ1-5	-	CASSRRQGAQPQHF	TGTGCCAGCAGCCGGAGACAGGGGGCACAGCCCCAGCATTTT
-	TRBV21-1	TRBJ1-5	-	CASSEELPGSNQPQHF	TGTGCCAGCAGCGAAGAACTCCCTGGGAGCAATCAGCCCCAGCATTTT
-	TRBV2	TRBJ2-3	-	CASSEALRGDTQYF	TGTGCCAGCAGTGAAGCGCTTCGAGGGGATACGCAGTATTTT
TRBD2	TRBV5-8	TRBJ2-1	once	CASSRGAGGLGYNEQFF	TGTGCCAGCAGCAGAGGGGCGGGGGGCTTGGGATACAATGAGCAGTTCTTC
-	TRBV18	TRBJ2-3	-	CASSPTPDTQYF	TGTGCCAGCTCACCAACGCCAGATACGCAGTATTTT
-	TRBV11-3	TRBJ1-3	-	CASSLDGGSGNTIYF	TGTGCCAGCAGCTTAGATGGAGGCTCTGGAAACACCATATATTTT
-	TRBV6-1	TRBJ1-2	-	CASSEGGRRLYGYTF	TGTGCCAGCAGTGAAGGTGGGCGGCGACTGTATGGCTACACCTTC
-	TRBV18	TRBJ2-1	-	CASSPEPSLTEQFF	TGTGCCAGCTCCCCCGAGCCCTCTTTGACTGAGCAGTTCTTC
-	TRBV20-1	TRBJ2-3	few	CSARWTDTQYF	TGCAGTGCTCGATGGACAGATACGCAGTATTTT
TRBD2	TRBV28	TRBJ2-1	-	CASSLRTSGRLEFF	TGTGCCAGCAGTTTAAGGACTAGCGGGAGATTGGAGTTCTTC
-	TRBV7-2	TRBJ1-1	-	CASSLEGGITEAFF	TGTGCCAGCAGCTTAGAAGGGGGGATCACTGAAGCTTTCTTT
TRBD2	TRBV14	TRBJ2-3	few	CASSLWDYTDTQYF	TGTGCCAGCAGCCTATGGGACTACACAGATACGCAGTATTTT
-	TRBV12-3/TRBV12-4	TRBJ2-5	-	CASSFWAQETQYF	TGTGCCAGCAGTTTTTGGGCCCAAGAGACCCAGTACTTC
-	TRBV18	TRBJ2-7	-	CASSPNYGEQYF	TGTGCCAGCTCACCCAATTACGGCGAGCAGTACTTC
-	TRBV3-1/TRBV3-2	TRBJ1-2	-	CASSQEGPPTPYGYTF	TGTGCCAGCAGCCAAGAGGGACCTCCTACGCCTTATGGCTACACCTTC
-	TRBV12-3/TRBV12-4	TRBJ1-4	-	CASSLFGTEKLFF	TGTGCCAGCAGTTTATTTGGGACAGAAAAACTGTTTTTT
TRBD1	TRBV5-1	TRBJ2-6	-	CASSPRQGAPFSGANVLTF	TGCGCCAGCAGCCCGCGACAGGGGGCGCCGTTTTCCGGGGCCAACGTCCTGACTTTC
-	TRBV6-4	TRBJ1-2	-	CASSQSSGPNYGYTF	TGTGCCAGCAGCCAGTCATCGGGCCCAAACTATGGCTACACCTTC
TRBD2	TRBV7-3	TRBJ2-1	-	CASSLDLAGYNEQFF	TGTGCCAGCAGCTTAGATCTAGCGGGATACAATGAGCAGTTCTTC
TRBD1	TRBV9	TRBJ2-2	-	CASSAQGQANTGELFF	TGTGCCAGCAGCGCACAGGGACAGGCTAACACCGGGGAGCTGTTTTTT